This TCR beta chain was captured in a study of cytomegalovirus exposure and HLA in healthy donors. Study-wide findings and caveats: A later analysis reportedly found fewer N-insertions in an Asian-associated ancestry cluster than the roughly 670-donor mean. The later analysis indicated that the majority of CMV-associated TCR beta chains appeared HLA-restricted.

The germline CDR1 and CDR2 sequences are SGHTA and FQGNSA. J gave up 1 base and V 6 bases, and 8 bases lay outside the gene matches. The CDR3 covers 15 residues. Note on this clone: Its antigen is not identified.

PCR was performed using 60 Vbeta and 13 Jbeta primers. Generated by immunoSEQ multiplex PCR, the TCRdb table keeps only in-frame clones and is missing some. The sample holds about 160,000 clones, about 78% seen once. Material: PBMCs. The genes are TRBV7-2 and TRBJ1-1, with TRBD1 identical over 7 bases. The origin of this receptor is a male donor in good health and CMV-seronegative. Written as DNA, the CDR3 is TGTGCCAGCAGTCAAGGAGCAGGGGGGAACACTGAAGCTTTCTTT. Protein sequence: CASSQGAGGNTEAFF.